The 14 T cell receptor beta chains given below trace back to one sample, sequenced in a study of regulatory T cells in long-lasting Graves disease. Time point described: persistent/refractory GD, antithyroid drugs over 5 years with positive TRAb. PBMC-extracted RNA yielded the TCR library. Sequencing libraries for TCR beta were prepared with iRepertoire HTBI primers and Arm-PCR of CDR3 regions. TCRdb reprocessed the multiplex PCR reads via MiXCR and lists one record per CDR3 protein. There are 400,000 to 500,000 distinct CDR3 sequences in the sample; roughly a fifth occur only once, and around 15% lies in the top ten. Material: peripheral blood mononuclear cells (PBMCs), obtained when the disease was refractory, from a patient treated with antithyroid drugs. The receptors here all came from a female donor with Graves disease.

This clonotype was counted at least ten times. The V and J genes are TRBV28 and TRBJ1-4; TRBD1 is a possible D gene (5 bases). The length of the CDR3 is 12 residues. V was trimmed by 11 bases and J by 2 bases, leaving 9 bases between them. Germline CDR1 reads MDHEN; CDR2 reads SYDVKM. CDR3 region: CAEGRTNEKLFF. CDR3 sequence (DNA): TGTGCCGAGGGGCGGACTAATGAAAAACTGTTTTTT.

The chain combines TRBV5-4 with TRBJ2-1; 7 bases line up with TRBD2. The CDR3 extends over 17 amino acids. Germline trimming cut 4 bases from V and 3 bases from J; bases unmatched to any gene: 13. Germline V gives CDR1 SGHNT, CDR2 YYREEE (reference sequence). The CDR3 bases are TGTGCCAGCAGCCCGAAGGGAGGGCAGGGCTTCTACAATGAGCAGTTCTTC. It specifies CASSPKGGQGFYNEQFF. Using reference TRBV5-4 and TRBJ2-1 for the parts outside the CDR3, the full variable domain is ETGVTQSPTHLIKTRGQQVTLRCSSQSGHNTVSWYQQALGQGPQFIFQYYREEENGRGNFPPRFSGLQFPNYSSELNVNALELDDSALYLCASSPKGGQGFYNEQFFGPGTRLTVL.

The CDR3 DNA reads as TGTGCCAGCAGTGTGGGACTAGCGGGAGGAACAGATACGCAGTATTTT. Residues: CASSVGLAGGTDTQYF. The chain combines TRBV2 with TRBJ2-3, with 15 bases matching TRBD2. The CDR3 totals 16 residues. Germline CDR1 is SNHLY and CDR2 is FYNNEI. J lost 3 bases, V lost 4 bases, and 2 bases had no gene match.

This clonotype was recorded at least ten times. The V gene is TRBV2, the J gene TRBJ2-1; D may correspond to TRBD1 or TRBD2 (6 bases each). Germline CDR1 SNHLY, CDR2 FYNNEI. The CDR3 runs 15 residues. The V end lost 3 bases, the J end lost 8 bases, and 17 bases lay between the germline ends. The CDR3: CASSEITGGMDEQFF. As DNA, the CDR3 is TGTGCCAGCAGTGAGATCACCGGGGGCATGGATGAGCAGTTCTTC.

This clonotype was detected only a few times. This chain links TRBV16 with TRBJ1-1; a possible D gene is TRBD1 (5 bases). V lost 0 bases and J 3 bases, leaving 8 bases between the germline ends. This CDR3 spans 14 amino acids. Looked up from germline, CDR1 is KGHSY and CDR2 is FQNENV. The CDR3 loop is CASSQSTGYTEAFF. CDR3 coding DNA: TGTGCCAGCAGCCAATCAACAGGATACACTGAAGCTTTCTTT. Full variable domain (outside the CDR3, taken from reference TRBV16 and TRBJ1-1): GEEVAQTPKHLVRGEGQKAKLYCAPIKGHSYVFWYQQVLKNEFKFLISFQNENVFDETGMPKERFSAKCLPNSPCSLEIQATKLEDSAVYFCASSQSTGYTEAFFGQGTRLTVV.

This clonotype was observed a single time. The chain employs TRBV11-2 and TRBJ1-1; D uncertain. The length of the CDR3 is 16 residues. Trimming removed 3 bases from V and 0 bases from J, with 14 bases in between. CDR1 and CDR2 from the germline V gene are SGHAT and FQNNGV. CDR3 DNA sequence: TGTGCCAGCAGCTTTTGGACCCCGGCGGTGAACACTGAAGCTTTCTTT. Translation: CASSFWTPAVNTEAFF.

As concerns this clonotype: This could be a read error, since a much larger clone is one nucleotide away. This likely comes from a read error, as the CDR3 has no conserved phenylalanine or tryptophan at its end. The V and J genes are TRBV7-8 and TRBJ2-5; 9 bases fit TRBD2. Germline trimming cut 5 bases from V and 2 bases from J; bases unmatched to any gene: 3. CDR3 length: 14 residues. Germline CDR1 reads SGHVS; CDR2 reads FQNEAQ. CDR3 bases: TGTGCCAGCAGCCCAACTAGCGGGCAAGAGACCCAGTACCTC. Its protein product is CASSPTSGQETQYL.

This clonotype was counted ten times or more. The chain employs TRBV11-2 and TRBJ2-5; D uncertain. The germline CDR1 and CDR2 sequences are SGHAT and FQNNGV. The CDR3 covers 17 residues. V lost 1 base and J 1 base, leaving 16 bases between the germline ends. CDR3 residues: CASSLGTGRLFQETQYF. As DNA, the CDR3 is TGTGCCAGCAGCTTAGGGACCGGGCGTCTTTTCCAAGAGACCCAGTACTTC.

The chain carries TRBV2 and TRBJ1-1; perhaps TRBD1 as D (5 bases). The germline gives CDR1 SNHLY, CDR2 FYNNEI. The CDR3 extends over 14 amino acids. V gave up 6 bases and J gave up 3 bases, with 14 bases separating them. CDR3 in amino acids: CASSPSSGDTEAFF. CDR3 DNA: TGTGCCAGCAGCCCTAGCTCGGGGGACACTGAAGCTTTCTTT. Together with reference TRBV2 and TRBJ1-1, the CDR3 gives the full variable domain: EPEVTQTPSHQVTQMGQEVILRCVPISNHLYFYWYRQILGQKVEFLVSFYNNEISEKSEIFDDQFSVERPDGSNFTLKIRSTKLEDSAMYFCASSPSSGDTEAFFGQGTRLTVV.

The chain recombines TRBV19 with TRBJ1-1, with a tentative D call TRBD1 (5 bases). Trimming cost V 4 bases and J 3 bases, with 18 bases left between them. The germline CDR1 and CDR2 sequences are LNHDA and SQIVND (reference sequence). The CDR3 loop spans 16 amino acids. CDR3 in amino acids: CASSTRQRRGDTEAFF. CDR3 bases: TGTGCCAGTAGTACCCGACAGCGACGGGGGGACACTGAAGCTTTCTTT.

With regard to this clonotype: A read error may explain this, as a much larger clone is one base away. This chain connects TRBV18 to TRBJ1-2, with TRBD1 matching over 7 bases. This CDR3 has 15 residues. Germline V CDR1 and CDR2: KGHSH, LQKENI. CDR3 sequence reads: CASSPTTGRAYDYTF. DNA of the CDR3: TGTGCCAGCTCACCCACGACAGGGAGGGCCTATGACTACACCTTC.

In its sample, this clonotype was seen many times. The V gene is TRBV28, the J gene TRBJ1-5; no clear D gene. The CDR3 consists of 15 residues. V lost 5 bases and J lost 4, with 15 bases in between. Per the germline V gene, CDR1 is MDHEN and CDR2 is SYDVKM. The DNA for the CDR3 is TGTGCCAGCAGTCCGGCGTTACCATTGAATCAGCCCCAGCATTTT. It specifies CASSPALPLNQPQHF.

In this sample, this clonotype turned up many times. The gene calls are TRBV29-1 and TRBJ2-7; 8 positions match TRBD1. The CDR3 loop spans 12 amino acids. V shed 4 bases, J shed 3 bases, and the junction held 2 bases outside the gene matches. Per germline, CDR1 SQVTM and CDR2 ANQGSEA. The CDR3 sequence: CSVVGTGYEQYF. The CDR3 nucleotides read TGCAGCGTTGTTGGGACAGGCTACGAGCAGTACTTC.

This clonotype was observed a single time. This chain links TRBV6-1 with TRBJ1-2, with 7 bases lining up with TRBD1. Germline CDR1 and CDR2: MNHNS and SASEGT. The CDR3 totals 16 residues. The ends lost 2 bases at V and 5 bases at J; junction bases unmatched: 11. CDR3 in amino acids: CASSERVAGTAYGYTF. The CDR3 DNA is TGTGCCAGCAGTGAAAGGGTGGCCGGGACAGCTTATGGCTACACCTTC.